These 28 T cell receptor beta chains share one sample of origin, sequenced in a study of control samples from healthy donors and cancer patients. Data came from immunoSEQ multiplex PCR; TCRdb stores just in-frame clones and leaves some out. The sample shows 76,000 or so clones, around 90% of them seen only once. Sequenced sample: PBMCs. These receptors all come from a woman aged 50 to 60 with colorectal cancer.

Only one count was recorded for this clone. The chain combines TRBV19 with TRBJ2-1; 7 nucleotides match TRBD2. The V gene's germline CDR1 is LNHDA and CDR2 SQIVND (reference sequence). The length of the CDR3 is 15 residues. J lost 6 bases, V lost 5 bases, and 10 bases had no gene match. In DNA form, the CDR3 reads TGTGCCAGTAGTTTTACCCTCCCGGGGGGCAATGAGCAGTTCTTC. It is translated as CASSFTLPGGNEQFF.

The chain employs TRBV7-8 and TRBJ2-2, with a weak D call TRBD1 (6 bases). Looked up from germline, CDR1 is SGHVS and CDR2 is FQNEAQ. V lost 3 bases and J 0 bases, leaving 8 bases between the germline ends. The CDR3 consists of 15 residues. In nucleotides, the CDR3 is TGTGCCAGCAGCTTGAGGGACACGAACACCGGGGAGCTGTTTTTT. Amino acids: CASSLRDTNTGELFF.

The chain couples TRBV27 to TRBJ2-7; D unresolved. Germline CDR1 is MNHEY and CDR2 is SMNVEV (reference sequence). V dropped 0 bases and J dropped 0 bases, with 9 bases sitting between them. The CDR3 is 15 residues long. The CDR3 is CASSLSARNSYEQYV. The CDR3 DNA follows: TGTGCCAGCAGTTTATCCGCCCGTAACTCCTACGAGCAGTACGTC.

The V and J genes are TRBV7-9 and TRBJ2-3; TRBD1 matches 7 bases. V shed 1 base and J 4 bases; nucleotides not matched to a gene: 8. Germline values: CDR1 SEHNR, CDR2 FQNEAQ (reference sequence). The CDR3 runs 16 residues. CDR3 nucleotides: TGTGCCAGCAGCTTAGGATCAGGGGGTCGAGCAGATACGCAGTATTTT. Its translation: CASSLGSGGRADTQYF.

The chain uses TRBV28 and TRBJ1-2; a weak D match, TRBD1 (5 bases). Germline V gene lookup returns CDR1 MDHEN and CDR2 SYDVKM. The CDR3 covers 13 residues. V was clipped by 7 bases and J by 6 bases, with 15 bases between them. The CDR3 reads CASNFGGVHGYTF. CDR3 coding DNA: TGTGCCAGCAACTTCGGGGGGGTGCATGGCTACACCTTC.

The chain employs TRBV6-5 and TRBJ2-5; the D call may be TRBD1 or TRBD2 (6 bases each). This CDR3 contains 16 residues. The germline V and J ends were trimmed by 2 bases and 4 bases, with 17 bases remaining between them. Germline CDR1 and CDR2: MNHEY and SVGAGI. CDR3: CASSYVGGATAETQYF. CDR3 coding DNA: TGTGCCAGCAGTTACGTCGGGGGCGCGACCGCAGAGACCCAGTACTTC.

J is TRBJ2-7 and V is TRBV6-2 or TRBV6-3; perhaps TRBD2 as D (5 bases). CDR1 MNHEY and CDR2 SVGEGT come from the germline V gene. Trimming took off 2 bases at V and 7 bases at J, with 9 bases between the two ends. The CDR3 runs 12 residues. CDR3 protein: CASSYRGLEQYV. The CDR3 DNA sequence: TGTGCCAGCAGTTACCGGGGTTTAGAGCAGTACGTC.

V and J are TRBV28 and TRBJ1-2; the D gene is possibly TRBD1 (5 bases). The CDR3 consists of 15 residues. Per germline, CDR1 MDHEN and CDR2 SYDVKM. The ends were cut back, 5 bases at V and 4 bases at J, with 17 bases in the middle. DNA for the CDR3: TGTGCCAGCAGTGGGGACCCCCGAGGTAGCTATGGCTACACCTTC. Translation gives CASSGDPRGSYGYTF.

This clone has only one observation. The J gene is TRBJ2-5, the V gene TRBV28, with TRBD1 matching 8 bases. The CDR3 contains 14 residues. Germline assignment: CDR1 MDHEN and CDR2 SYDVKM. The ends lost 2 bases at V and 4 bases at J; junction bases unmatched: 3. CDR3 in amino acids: CASSLTGGVETQYF. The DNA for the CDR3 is TGTGCCAGCAGTTTAACAGGGGGAGTAGAGACCCAGTACTTC.

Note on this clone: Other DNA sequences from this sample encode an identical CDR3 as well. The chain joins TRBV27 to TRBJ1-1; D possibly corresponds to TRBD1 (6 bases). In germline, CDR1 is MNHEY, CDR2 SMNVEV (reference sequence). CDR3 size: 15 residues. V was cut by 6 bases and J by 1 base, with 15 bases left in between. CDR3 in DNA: TGTGCCAGCAGCCTCTTCGGACAGTCGAACACTGAAGCTTTCTTT. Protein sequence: CASSLFGQSNTEAFF.

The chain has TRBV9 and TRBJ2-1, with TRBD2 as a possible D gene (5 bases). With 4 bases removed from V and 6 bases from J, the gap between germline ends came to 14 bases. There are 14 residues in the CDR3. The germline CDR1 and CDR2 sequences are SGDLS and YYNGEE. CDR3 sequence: CASSYTTGVNEQFF. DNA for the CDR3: TGTGCCAGCAGCTATACGACCGGGGTCAATGAGCAGTTCTTC.

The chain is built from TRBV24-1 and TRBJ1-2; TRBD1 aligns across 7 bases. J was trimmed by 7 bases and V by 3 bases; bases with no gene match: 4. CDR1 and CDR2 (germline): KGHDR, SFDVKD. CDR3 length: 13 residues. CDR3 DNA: TGTGCCACCAGTGATCGACAGGGCGGTGGCTACACCTTC. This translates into CATSDRQGGGYTF.

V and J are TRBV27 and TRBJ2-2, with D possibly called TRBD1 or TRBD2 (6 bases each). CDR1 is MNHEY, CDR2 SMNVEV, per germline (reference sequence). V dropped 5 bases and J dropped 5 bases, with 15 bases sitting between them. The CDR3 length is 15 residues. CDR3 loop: CASSRWGAGTGELFF. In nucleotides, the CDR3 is TGTGCCAGCAGTAGATGGGGGGCTGGGACCGGGGAGCTGTTTTTT.

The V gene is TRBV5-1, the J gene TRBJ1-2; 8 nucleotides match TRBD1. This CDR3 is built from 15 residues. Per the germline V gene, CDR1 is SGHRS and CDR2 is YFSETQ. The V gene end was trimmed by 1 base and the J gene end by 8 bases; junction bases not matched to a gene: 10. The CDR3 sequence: CASSLLTGGESGYTF. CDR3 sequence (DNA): TGCGCCAGCAGCTTGCTTACAGGGGGTGAAAGCGGCTACACCTTC.

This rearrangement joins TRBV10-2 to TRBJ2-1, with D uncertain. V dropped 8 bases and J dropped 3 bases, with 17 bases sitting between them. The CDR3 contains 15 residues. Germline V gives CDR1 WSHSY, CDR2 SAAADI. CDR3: CASLNIGYGYNEQFF. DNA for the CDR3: TGCGCCAGCTTAAACATAGGGTATGGCTACAATGAGCAGTTCTTC.

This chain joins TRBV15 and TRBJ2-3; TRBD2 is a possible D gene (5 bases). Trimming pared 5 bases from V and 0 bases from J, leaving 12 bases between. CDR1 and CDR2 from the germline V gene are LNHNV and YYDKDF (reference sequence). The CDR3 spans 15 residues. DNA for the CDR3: TGTGCCACCAGCTGGACTGGAACTAGCACAGATACGCAGTATTTT. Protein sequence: CATSWTGTSTDTQYF.

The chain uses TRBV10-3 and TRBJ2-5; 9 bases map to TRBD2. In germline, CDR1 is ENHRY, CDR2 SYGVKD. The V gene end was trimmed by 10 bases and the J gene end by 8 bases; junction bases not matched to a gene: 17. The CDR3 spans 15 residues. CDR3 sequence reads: CASTESSGGPRTQYF. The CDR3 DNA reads TGTGCCAGTACGGAGAGTAGCGGGGGCCCCCGTACCCAGTACTTC.

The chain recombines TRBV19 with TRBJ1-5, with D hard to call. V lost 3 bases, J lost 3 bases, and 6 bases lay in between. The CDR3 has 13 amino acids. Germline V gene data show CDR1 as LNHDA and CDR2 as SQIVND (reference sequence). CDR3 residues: CASSIGNNQPQHF. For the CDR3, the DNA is TGTGCCAGTAGTATTGGGAACAATCAGCCCCAGCATTTT.

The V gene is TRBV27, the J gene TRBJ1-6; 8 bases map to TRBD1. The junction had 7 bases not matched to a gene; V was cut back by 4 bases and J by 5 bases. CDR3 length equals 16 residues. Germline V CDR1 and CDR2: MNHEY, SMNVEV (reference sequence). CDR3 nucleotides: TGTGCCAGCAGTTCGACCGACAGGGGCAATAATTCACCCCTCCACTTT. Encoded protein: CASSSTDRGNNSPLHF.

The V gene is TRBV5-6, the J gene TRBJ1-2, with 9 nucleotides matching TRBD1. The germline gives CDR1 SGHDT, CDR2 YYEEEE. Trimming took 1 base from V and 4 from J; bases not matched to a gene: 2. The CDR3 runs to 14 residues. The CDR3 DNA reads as TGTGCCAGCAGCTTGCCGGACAGGGGCTATGGCTACACCTTC. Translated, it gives CASSLPDRGYGYTF.

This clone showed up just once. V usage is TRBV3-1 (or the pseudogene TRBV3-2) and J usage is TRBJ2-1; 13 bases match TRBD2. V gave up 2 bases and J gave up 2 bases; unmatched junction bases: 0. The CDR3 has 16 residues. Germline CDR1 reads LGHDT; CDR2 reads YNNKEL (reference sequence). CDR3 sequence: CASSQTSGGAYNEQFF. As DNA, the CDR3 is TGTGCCAGCAGCCAAACTAGCGGGGGGGCCTACAATGAGCAGTTCTTC.

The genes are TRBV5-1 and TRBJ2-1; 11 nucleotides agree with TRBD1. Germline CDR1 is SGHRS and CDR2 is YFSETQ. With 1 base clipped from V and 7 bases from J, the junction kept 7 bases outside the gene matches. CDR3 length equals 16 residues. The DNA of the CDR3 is TGCGCCAGCAGCTTGAACGGACAGGGGGCGCATAATGAGCAGTTCTTC. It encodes CASSLNGQGAHNEQFF. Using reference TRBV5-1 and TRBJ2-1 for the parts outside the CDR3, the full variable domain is KAGVTQTPRYLIKTRGQQVTLSCSPISGHRSVSWYQQTPGQGLQFLFEYFSETQRNKGNFPGRFSGRQFSNSRSEMNVSTLELGDSALYLCASSLNGQGAHNEQFFGPGTRLTVL.

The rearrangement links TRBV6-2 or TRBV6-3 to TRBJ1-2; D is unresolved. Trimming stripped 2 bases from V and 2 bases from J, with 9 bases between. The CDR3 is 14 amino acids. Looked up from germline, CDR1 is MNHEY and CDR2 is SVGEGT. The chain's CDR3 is CASSYAAVNYGYTF. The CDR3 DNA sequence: TGTGCCAGCAGTTACGCGGCGGTAAACTATGGCTACACCTTC.

CDR3 bases: TGTGCCAGCAGCGATCGACTAGCGGGGGCACTCACCTACGAGCAGTACGTC. Its protein is CASSDRLAGALTYEQYV. The J gene is TRBJ2-7, the V gene TRBV9; 12 positions agree with TRBD2. V lost 3 bases, J lost 2 bases, and 9 bases stayed unmatched. Per the germline V gene, CDR1 is SGDLS and CDR2 is YYNGEE. This CDR3 has 17 amino acids.

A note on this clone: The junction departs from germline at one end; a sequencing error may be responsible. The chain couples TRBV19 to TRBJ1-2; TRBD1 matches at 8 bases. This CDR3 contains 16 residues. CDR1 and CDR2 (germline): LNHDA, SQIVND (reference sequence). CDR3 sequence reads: CASSVEPGQVYYGYTF. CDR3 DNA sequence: TGTGCCAGTAGTGTAGAACCGGGACAGGTATACTATGGCTACACCTTC.

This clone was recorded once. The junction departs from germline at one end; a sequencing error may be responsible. CDR3 DNA: TGTGCCCGGAGTCCGTGGGTTGGGGGCCTAAATGAAAAACTGTTTTTT. Encoded protein: CARSPWVGGLNEKLFF. The chain links TRBV30 to TRBJ1-4, with a weak D call TRBD1 (6 bases). The CDR3 consists of 16 residues. The germline gives CDR1 GTSNPN, CDR2 SVGIG (reference sequence).

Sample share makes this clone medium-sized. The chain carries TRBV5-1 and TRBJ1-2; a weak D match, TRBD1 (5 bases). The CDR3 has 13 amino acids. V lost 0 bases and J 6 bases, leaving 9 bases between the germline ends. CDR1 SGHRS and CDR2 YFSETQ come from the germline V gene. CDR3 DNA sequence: TGCGCCAGCAGCTTGGTCGGGGGGGATGGCTACACCTTC. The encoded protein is CASSLVGGDGYTF.

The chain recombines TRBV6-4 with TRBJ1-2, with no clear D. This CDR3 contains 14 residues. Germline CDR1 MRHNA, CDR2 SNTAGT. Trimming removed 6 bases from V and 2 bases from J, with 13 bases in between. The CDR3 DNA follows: TGTGCCAGCAGCCCCTCGGAGGGCAACTATGGCTACACCTTC. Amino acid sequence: CASSPSEGNYGYTF.